The TCR beta chain under discussion was sequenced for a study of T cells in Graves' hyperthyroidism and ophthalmopathy. Study in general: Peripheral blood was drawn at first diagnosis, prior to all treatment.

Between the trimmed V and J ends, which lost 4 bases and 1 base, there was a span of 14 bases. Germline V gene data show CDR1 as SGHRS and CDR2 as YFSETQ. The length of the CDR3 is 15 residues. The TCR beta CDR3 regions underwent amplification using RNA transcripts as the source. An initial round of RT-PCR targeting the TCR CDR3 relied on the HTBI primer set. TCRdb re-called the multiplex PCR reads with MiXCR, one entry per CDR3 protein. This table holds a few hundred thousand distinct CDR3 sequences, around 14% found once. In the case of this clonotype: Its antigen is not identified.

Notes on the study in general: Ophthalmopathy cases were set apart from stable hyperthyroidism by a 13 V-J model.

Graves' hyperthyroidism was deemed stable absent ophthalmopathy progression within 18 months. Exclusion of patients followed from uncontrolled infection, other autoimmune disease, pregnancy or lactation. The chain combines TRBV5-1 with TRBJ1-2; possibly TRBD1 for D (6 bases). This TCR derives from a woman in her 30s with Graves' hyperthyroidism. The sample consisted of blood. CDR3 nucleotide sequence: TGCGCCAGCAGCCTCAACAGGGTTTTTAACTATGGCTACACCTTC. Translated: CASSLNRVFNYGYTF.